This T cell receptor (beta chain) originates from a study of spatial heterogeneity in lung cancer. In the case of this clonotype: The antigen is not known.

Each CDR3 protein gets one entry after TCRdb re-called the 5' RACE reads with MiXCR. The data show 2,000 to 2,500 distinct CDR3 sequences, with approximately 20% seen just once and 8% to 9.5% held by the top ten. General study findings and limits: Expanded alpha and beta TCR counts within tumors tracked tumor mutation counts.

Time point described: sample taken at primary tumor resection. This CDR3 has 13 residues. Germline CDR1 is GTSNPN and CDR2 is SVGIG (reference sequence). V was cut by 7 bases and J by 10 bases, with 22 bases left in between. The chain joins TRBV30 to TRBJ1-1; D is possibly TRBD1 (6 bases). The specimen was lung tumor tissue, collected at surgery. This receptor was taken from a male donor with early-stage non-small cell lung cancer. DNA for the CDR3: TGTGCCTTCTTCTTTGGGCGGGACAAGGGAGCTTTCTTT. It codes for CAFFFGRDKGAFF.